The 15 T cell receptor beta chains listed next were all sequenced from one sample in a study of cytomegalovirus exposure and HLA in healthy donors. The data were produced by immunoSEQ multiplex PCR, yet TCRdb's version contains in-frame clones alone and is incomplete. Among roughly 130,000 clones listed, roughly 89% were seen once. Material for sequencing was PBMCs. Receptors originate from a man aged 25-40 years in good health and CMV-seronegative.

The V and J genes are TRBV18 and TRBJ2-3; 11 bases align to TRBD2. CDR1 is KGHSH and CDR2 is LQKENI in the germline V gene. V dropped 5 bases and J dropped 3; count of bases not matched to a gene: 4. The CDR3 sequence is 15 residues long. The CDR3, as DNA: TGTGCCAGCTCATTGACTAGCGGGATGACAGATACGCAGTATTTT. Encoded protein: CASSLTSGMTDTQYF. The whole variable domain, filled in from reference TRBV18 and TRBJ2-3, reads NAGVMQNPRHLVRRRGQEARLRCSPMKGHSHVYWYRQLPEEGLKFMVYLQKENIIDESGMPKERFSAEFPKEGPSILRIQQVVRGDSAAYFCASSLTSGMTDTQYFGPGTRLTVL.

The chain combines TRBV9 with TRBJ2-5; 7 bases line up with TRBD1. CDR1 is SGDLS and CDR2 is YYNGEE in the germline V gene. The CDR3 is made up of 15 amino acids. V was clipped by 4 bases and J by 3 bases; unmatched bases: 9. The chain's CDR3 is CASSSPNDREETQYF. The CDR3 DNA reads TGTGCCAGCAGCTCACCCAACGACAGGGAAGAGACCCAGTACTTC.

This rearrangement joins TRBV11-2 to TRBJ2-5, with 8 nucleotides matching TRBD2. The CDR3 consists of 17 residues. V lost 5 bases, J lost 1 base, and 12 bases stayed unmatched. Germline V gene data show CDR1 as SGHAT and CDR2 as FQNNGV. The CDR3: CASSRGRGGMGQETQYF. The CDR3 nucleotides are TGTGCCAGCAGCAGAGGTCGGGGGGGGATGGGCCAAGAGACCCAGTACTTC.

The chain has TRBV28 and TRBJ1-5, with D hard to call. From germline, CDR1 is MDHEN and CDR2 SYDVKM. V was shortened by 0 bases and J by 4 bases, with 13 bases between the two germline ends. The CDR3 totals 16 residues. This CDR3 reads CASSLWIDGLNQPQHF. For the CDR3, the DNA is TGTGCCAGCAGTTTATGGATAGACGGACTAAATCAGCCCCAGCATTTT.

The CDR3 is CASMGARGATNEKLFF. The CDR3 bases are TGTGCCAGTATGGGGGCGAGGGGTGCAACTAATGAAAAACTGTTTTTT. The chain combines TRBV19 with TRBJ1-4, with a weak D call TRBD1 (6 bases). Deletions cut 7 bases from V and 0 bases from J, with 15 bases between. The germline CDR1 and CDR2 sequences are LNHDA and SQIVND (reference sequence). This CDR3 is 16 amino acids long.

The V gene is TRBV7-3, the J gene TRBJ2-2; TRBD1 is a possible D gene (5 bases). CDR3 length: 13 amino acids. V was pared by 3 bases and J by 8 bases, with 10 bases between. Germline V CDR1 and CDR2: SGHTA, FQGTGA. In DNA form, the CDR3 reads TGTGCCAGCAGCTTCCAGGGCCGGGGGGAGCTGTTTTTT. Protein: CASSFQGRGELFF.

V gene TRBV11-3 combines with J gene TRBJ2-3; 8 positions match TRBD1. Germline CDR1 is SGHNT and CDR2 is YENEEA. J was trimmed by 0 bases and V by 3 bases; bases with no gene match: 2. The CDR3 is 15 amino acids. CDR3 sequence reads: CASSLTGASTDTQYF. CDR3 nucleotide sequence: TGTGCCAGCAGCTTGACAGGGGCGAGCACAGATACGCAGTATTTT.

This rearrangement joins TRBV28 to TRBJ2-7; 8 bases align to TRBD1. The V gene end was trimmed by 6 bases and the J gene end by 3 bases; junction bases not matched to a gene: 7. Per the germline V gene, CDR1 is MDHEN and CDR2 is SYDVKM. The CDR3 extends over 14 amino acids. CDR3 region: CASSRRQGHYEQYF. The CDR3 nucleotides are TGTGCCAGCAGCCGTAGACAGGGGCACTACGAGCAGTACTTC.

The rearrangement links TRBV28 to TRBJ1-5, with D unclear. V shed 3 bases and J shed 0 bases, with 9 bases lying between them. The CDR3 spans 15 residues. CDR1 is MDHEN and CDR2 is SYDVKM in the germline V gene. In DNA, the CDR3 is TGTGCCAGCAGTTTTCCCCCTCTTAGCAATCAGCCCCAGCATTTT. Translated, it gives CASSFPPLSNQPQHF. Full variable domain (rest looked up from reference TRBV28 and TRBJ1-5): DVKVTQSSRYLVKRTGEKVFLECVQDMDHENMFWYRQDPGLGLRLIYFSYDVKMKEKGDIPEGYSVSREKKERFSLILESASTNQTSMYLCASSFPPLSNQPQHFGDGTRLSIL.

The chain has TRBV10-1 and TRBJ2-7; D perhaps matches TRBD1 (5 bases). Germline V CDR1 and CDR2: WNHNN, SYGVQD (reference sequence). V was cut by 4 bases and J by 7 bases, with 14 bases left in between. CDR3 length: 13 amino acids. The CDR3 sequence is CASSAQGVQEQYF. CDR3 bases: TGCGCCAGCAGTGCCCAAGGGGTCCAGGAGCAGTACTTC.

The chain couples TRBV5-6 to TRBJ1-5; D is undetermined. In germline, CDR1 is SGHDT, CDR2 YYEEEE. Trimming left V 0 bases short and J 4 bases short, with 17 bases between. CDR3 length: 17 residues. CDR3 coding DNA: TGTGCCAGCAGCTTGGCTGTCGGGGTGGATAGGAATCAGCCCCAGCATTTT. Translated, it gives CASSLAVGVDRNQPQHF.

A single count supports this clone. The V gene is TRBV6-5, the J gene TRBJ2-1; TRBD1 agrees at 9 bases. The V segment lost 5 bases and the J segment 7 bases; nucleotides outside the gene matches: 9. Germline-derived CDR1 and CDR2 are MNHEY and SVGAGI. This CDR3 has 15 amino acids. The CDR3 loop is CASSTTGTGRNEQFF. DNA for the CDR3: TGTGCCAGCAGTACAACCGGGACAGGGAGGAATGAGCAGTTCTTC.

The chain uses TRBV2 and TRBJ1-4; D gene unclear. The CDR3 is 15 residues long. The germline CDR1 and CDR2 sequences are SNHLY and FYNNEI. The ends were cut back, 3 bases at V and 7 bases at J, with 15 bases in the middle. Here the CDR3 DNA reads TGTGCCAGCAGTGACTATCAACCGCCCCTTGAAAAACTGTTTTTT. Protein sequence: CASSDYQPPLEKLFF.

The gene calls are TRBV2 and TRBJ2-7; 11 positions match TRBD1. Germline trimming cut 9 bases from V and 3 bases from J; bases unmatched to any gene: 7. The CDR3 is 14 residues long. The V gene's germline CDR1 is SNHLY and CDR2 FYNNEI. The CDR3 region is CARETGTGGYEQYF. In DNA, the CDR3 is TGTGCCAGAGAGACCGGGACAGGGGGCTACGAGCAGTACTTC.

In this sample, this clone turned up once. The V call is TRBV11-3, the J call TRBJ1-6; 7 positions match TRBD1. V was clipped by 1 base and J by 14 bases; unmatched bases: 11. Germline CDR1 SGHNT, CDR2 YENEEA. This CDR3 region has 15 residues. The CDR3 DNA reads as TGTGCCAGCAGCTTAGCCCGGTTGGACAGGCTGGCCCTCCACTTT. It is translated as CASSLARLDRLALHF.